The 5 T cell receptor beta chains below all came from one sample that was sequenced in a study of cytomegalovirus exposure and HLA in healthy donors (dated by TCRdb to the late 2010s). Library preparation used the immunoSEQ multiplex PCR assay. In its TCRdb copy, this immuneACCESS table keeps in-frame sequences only and misses some clones. Where compared with another copy, unresolved V genes explain less than half of these, and the others have no known cause. The sample contains 150,000 to 200,000 clones, about 86% of them found a single time. 4.5% to 7% of the sample lies in the top ten. The material sequenced was PBMCs. These receptors were taken from a woman aged 25 to 39 in good health and CMV-seronegative.

The V and J genes are TRBV5-1 and TRBJ1-2, with D perhaps matching TRBD1 (6 bases). Trimming stripped 4 bases from V and 2 bases from J, with 12 bases between. Germline V CDR1 and CDR2: SGHRS, YFSETQ. The CDR3 runs to 14 residues. For the CDR3, the DNA is TGCGCCAGCAGCCTGACAGGAGGGAACTATGGCTACACCTTC. It specifies CASSLTGGNYGYTF.

The chain couples TRBV11-2 to TRBJ2-7, with D possibly TRBD2 on 6 matching bases. V was cut by 3 bases and J by 2 bases, with 11 bases left in between. The CDR3 length is 14 residues. Germline values: CDR1 SGHAT, CDR2 FQNNGV. CDR3 nucleotide sequence: TGTGCCAGCAGCTTGGGACTTCTTACCTACGAGCAGTACTTC. Its translation is CASSLGLLTYEQYF.

V is TRBV6-6 and J is TRBJ1-1; possibly TRBD1 for D (6 bases). The CDR3 length is 13 residues. Germline V CDR1 and CDR2: MNHNY, SVGAGI (reference sequence). The V end lost 6 bases, the J end lost 4 bases, and 12 bases lay between the germline ends. This chain's CDR3 is CASRTGVVTEAFF. The DNA of the CDR3 is TGTGCCAGCAGGACAGGTGTTGTCACTGAAGCTTTCTTT.

The rearrangement links TRBV5-8 to TRBJ2-7; D is unclear. The CDR3 runs to 16 residues. V lost 1 base and J lost 1, with 15 bases in between. Germline CDR1 SGHTS, CDR2 YDEGEE. The DNA of the CDR3 is TGTGCCAGCAGCTTGTGGGCCTCGAGAGAATCCTACGAGCAGTACTTC. This codes for CASSLWASRESYEQYF.

The V gene is TRBV27, the J gene TRBJ1-2; no clear D. Germline-derived CDR1 and CDR2 are MNHEY and SMNVEV (reference sequence). Trimming took off 4 bases at V and 8 bases at J, with 14 bases between the two ends. This CDR3 contains 13 residues. Here the CDR3 DNA reads TGTGCCAGCAGTTACGACACGCGGGGAGGCTACACCTTC. It encodes CASSYDTRGGYTF.